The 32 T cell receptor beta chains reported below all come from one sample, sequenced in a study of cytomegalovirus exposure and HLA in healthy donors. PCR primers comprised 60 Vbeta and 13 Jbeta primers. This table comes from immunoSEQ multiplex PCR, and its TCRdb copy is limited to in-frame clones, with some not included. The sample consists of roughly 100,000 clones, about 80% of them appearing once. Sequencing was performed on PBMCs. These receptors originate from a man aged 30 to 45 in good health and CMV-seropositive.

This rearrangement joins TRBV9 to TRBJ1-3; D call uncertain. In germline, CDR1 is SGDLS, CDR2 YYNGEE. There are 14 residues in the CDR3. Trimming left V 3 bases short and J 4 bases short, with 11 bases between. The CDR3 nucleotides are TGTGCCAGCAGCGCTATGCCGGAGGGAAACACCATATATTTT. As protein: CASSAMPEGNTIYF.

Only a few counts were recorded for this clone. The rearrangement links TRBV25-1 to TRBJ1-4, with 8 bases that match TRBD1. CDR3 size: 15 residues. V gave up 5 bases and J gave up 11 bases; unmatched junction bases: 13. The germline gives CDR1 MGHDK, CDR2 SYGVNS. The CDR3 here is CASSPSGGATEKLFF. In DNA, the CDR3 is TGTGCCAGCAGTCCCTCAGGGGGCGCGACGGAGAAACTGTTTTTT.

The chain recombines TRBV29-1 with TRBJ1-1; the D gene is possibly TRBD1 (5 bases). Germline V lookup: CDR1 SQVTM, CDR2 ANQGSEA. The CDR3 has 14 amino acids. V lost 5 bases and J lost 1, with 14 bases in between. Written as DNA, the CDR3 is TGCAGCGTTCGACCGGGACTGGCGAACACTGAAGCTTTCTTT. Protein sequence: CSVRPGLANTEAFF.

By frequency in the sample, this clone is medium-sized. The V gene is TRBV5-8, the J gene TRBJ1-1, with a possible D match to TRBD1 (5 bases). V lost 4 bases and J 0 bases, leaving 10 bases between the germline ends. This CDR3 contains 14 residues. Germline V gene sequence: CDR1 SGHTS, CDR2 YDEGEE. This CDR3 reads CASSPRGLNTEAFF. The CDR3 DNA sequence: TGTGCCAGCAGCCCGCGGGGCTTGAACACTGAAGCTTTCTTT.

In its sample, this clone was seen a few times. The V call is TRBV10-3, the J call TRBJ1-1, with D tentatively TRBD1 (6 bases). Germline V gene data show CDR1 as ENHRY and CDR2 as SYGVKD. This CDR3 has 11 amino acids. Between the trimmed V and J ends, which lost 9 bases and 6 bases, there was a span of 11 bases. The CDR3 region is CAIRRGSEAFF. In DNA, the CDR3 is TGTGCCATTCGAAGGGGGTCTGAAGCTTTCTTT.

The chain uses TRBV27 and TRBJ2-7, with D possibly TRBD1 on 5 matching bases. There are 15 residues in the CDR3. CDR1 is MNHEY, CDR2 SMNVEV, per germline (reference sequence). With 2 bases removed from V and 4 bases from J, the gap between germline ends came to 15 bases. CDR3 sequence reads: CASSLVGREQYEQYF. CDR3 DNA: TGTGCCAGCAGTTTAGTCGGCAGGGAACAATACGAGCAGTACTTC.

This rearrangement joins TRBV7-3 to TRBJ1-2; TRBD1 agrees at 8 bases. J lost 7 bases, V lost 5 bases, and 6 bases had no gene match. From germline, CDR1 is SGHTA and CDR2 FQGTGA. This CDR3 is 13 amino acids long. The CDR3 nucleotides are TGTGCCAGCAGCCTACAGGGGGGGTCTGGCTACACCTTC. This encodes CASSLQGGSGYTF.

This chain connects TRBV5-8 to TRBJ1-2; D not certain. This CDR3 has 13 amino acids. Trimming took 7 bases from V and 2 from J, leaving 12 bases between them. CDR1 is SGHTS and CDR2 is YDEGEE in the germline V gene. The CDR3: CASVRTKNYGYTF. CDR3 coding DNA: TGTGCCAGCGTACGGACTAAGAACTATGGCTACACCTTC.

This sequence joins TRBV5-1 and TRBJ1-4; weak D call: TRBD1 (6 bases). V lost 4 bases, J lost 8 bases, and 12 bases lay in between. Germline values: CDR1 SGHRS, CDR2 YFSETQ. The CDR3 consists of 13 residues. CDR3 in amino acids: CASSTGQTEKLFF. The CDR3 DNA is TGCGCCAGCAGCACTGGACAGACCGAAAAACTGTTTTTT.

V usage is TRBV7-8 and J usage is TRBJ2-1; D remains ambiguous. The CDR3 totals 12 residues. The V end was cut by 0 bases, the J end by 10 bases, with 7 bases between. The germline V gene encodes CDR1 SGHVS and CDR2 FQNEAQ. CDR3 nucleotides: TGTGCCAGCAGCTTAGCGATCAGAGAGCAGTTCTTC. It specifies CASSLAIREQFF.

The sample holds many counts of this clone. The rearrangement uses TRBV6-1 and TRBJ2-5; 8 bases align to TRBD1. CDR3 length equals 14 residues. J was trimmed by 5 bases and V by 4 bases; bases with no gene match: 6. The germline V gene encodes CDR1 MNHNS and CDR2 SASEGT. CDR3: CASSARTGTETQYF. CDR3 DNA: TGTGCCAGCAGTGCACGGACAGGGACGGAGACCCAGTACTTC.

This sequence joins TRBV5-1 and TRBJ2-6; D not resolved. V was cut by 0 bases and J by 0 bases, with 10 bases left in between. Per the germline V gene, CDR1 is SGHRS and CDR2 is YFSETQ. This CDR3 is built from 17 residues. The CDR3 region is CASSLDEINSGANVLTF. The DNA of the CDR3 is TGCGCCAGCAGCTTGGACGAGATAAACTCTGGGGCCAACGTCCTGACTTTC.

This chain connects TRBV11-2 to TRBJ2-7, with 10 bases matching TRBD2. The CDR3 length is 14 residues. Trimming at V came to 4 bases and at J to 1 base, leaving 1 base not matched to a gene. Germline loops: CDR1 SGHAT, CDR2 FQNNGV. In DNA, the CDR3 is TGTGCCAGCAGCTGGACTAGCGGATCCTACGAGCAGTACTTC. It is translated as CASSWTSGSYEQYF.

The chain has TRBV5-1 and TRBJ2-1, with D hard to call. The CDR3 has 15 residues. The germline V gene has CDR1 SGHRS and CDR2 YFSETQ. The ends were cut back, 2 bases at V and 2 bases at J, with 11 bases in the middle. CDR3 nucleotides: TGCGCCAGCAGCTTCGAGGTTGCGGCCTACAATGAGCAGTTCTTC. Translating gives CASSFEVAAYNEQFF.

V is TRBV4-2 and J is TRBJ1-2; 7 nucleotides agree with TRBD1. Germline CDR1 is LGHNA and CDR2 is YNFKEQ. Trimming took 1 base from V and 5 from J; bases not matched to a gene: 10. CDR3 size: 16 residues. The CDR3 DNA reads TGTGCCAGCAGCCAAGGACCCGGACAGGAGCGATATGGCTACACCTTC. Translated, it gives CASSQGPGQERYGYTF.

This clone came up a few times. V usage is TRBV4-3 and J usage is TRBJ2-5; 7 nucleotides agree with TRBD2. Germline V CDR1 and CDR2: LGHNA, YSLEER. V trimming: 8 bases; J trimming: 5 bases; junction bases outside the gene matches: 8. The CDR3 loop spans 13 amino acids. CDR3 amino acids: CASSTSVSETQYF. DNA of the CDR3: TGCGCCAGCTCAACTAGCGTAAGCGAGACCCAGTACTTC.

DNA of the CDR3: TGTGCCAGTAGTATCGGGGGACGGATGAACACTGAAGCTTTCTTT. Its translation is CASSIGGRMNTEAFF. The V gene is TRBV19, the J gene TRBJ1-1, with a weak D call TRBD1 (5 bases). Germline V CDR1 and CDR2: LNHDA, SQIVND (reference sequence). V was trimmed by 3 bases and J by 0 bases, leaving 11 bases between them. CDR3 length: 15 amino acids.

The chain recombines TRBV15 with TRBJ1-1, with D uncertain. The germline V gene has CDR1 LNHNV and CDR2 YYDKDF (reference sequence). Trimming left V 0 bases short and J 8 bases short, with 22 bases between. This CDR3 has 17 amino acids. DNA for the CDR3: TGTGCCACCAGCAGAGAGTCGGGTATAATTAACCTCGGGGAAGCTTTCTTT. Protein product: CATSRESGIINLGEAFF.

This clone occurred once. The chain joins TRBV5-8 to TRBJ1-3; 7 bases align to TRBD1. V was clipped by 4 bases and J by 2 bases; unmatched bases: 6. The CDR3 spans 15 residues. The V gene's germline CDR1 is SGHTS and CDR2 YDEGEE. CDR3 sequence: CASSPGTATGNTIYF. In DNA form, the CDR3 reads TGTGCCAGCAGCCCCGGGACAGCGACTGGAAACACCATATATTTT.

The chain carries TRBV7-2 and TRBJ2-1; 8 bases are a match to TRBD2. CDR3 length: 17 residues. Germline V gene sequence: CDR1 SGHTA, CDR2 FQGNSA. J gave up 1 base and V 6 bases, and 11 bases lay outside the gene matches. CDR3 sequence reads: CASRPPYGGRSYNEQFF. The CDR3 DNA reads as TGTGCCAGCAGACCACCCTATGGCGGGAGGTCCTACAATGAGCAGTTCTTC.

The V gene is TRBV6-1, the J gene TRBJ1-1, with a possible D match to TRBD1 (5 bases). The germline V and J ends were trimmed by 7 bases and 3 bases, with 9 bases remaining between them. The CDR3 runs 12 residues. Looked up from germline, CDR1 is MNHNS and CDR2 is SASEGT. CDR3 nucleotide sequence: TGTGCCAGCATTGGGGCGTACACTGAAGCTTTCTTT. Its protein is CASIGAYTEAFF.

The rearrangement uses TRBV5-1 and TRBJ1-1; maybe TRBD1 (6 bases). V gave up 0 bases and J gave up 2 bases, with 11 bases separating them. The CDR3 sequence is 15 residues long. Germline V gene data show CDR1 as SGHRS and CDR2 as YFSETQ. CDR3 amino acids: CASSLGGGVNTEAFF. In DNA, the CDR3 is TGCGCCAGCAGCTTGGGAGGGGGGGTTAACACTGAAGCTTTCTTT.

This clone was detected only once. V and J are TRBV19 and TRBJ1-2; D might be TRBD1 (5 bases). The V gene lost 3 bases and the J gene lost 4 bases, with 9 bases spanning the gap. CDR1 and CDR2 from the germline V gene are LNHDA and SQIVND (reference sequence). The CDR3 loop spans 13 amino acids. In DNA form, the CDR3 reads TGTGCCAGTAGTATCCGTGACAGCTATGGCTACACCTTC. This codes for CASSIRDSYGYTF.

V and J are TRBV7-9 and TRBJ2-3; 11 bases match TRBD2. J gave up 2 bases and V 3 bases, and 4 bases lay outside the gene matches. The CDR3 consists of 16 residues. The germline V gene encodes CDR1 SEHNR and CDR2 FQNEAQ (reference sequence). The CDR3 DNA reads TGTGCCAGCAGCTTCACTAGCGGGAGAGTCACAGATACGCAGTATTTT. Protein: CASSFTSGRVTDTQYF.

The chain's CDR3 is CAWRGQQYNEQFF. Written as DNA, the CDR3 is TGTGCCTGGAGGGGGCAGCAGTACAATGAGCAGTTCTTC. The chain recombines TRBV30 with TRBJ2-1; a possible D gene is TRBD1 (5 bases). V lost 3 bases, J lost 4 bases, and 10 bases lay in between. Germline-derived CDR1 and CDR2 are GTSNPN and SVGIG (reference sequence). The CDR3 is made up of 13 amino acids.

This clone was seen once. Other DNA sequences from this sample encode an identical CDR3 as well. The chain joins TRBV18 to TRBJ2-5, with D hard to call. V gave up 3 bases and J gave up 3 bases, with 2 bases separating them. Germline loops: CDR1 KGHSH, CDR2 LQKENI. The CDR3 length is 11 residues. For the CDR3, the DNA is TGTGCCAGCTCACCTAAAGAGACCCAGTACTTC. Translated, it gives CASSPKETQYF.

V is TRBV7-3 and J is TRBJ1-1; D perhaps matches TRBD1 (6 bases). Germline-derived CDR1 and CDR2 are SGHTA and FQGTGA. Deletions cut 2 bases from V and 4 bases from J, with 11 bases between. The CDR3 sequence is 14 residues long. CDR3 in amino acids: CASSLQGSVTEAFF. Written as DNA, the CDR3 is TGTGCCAGCAGCTTACAGGGGAGTGTCACTGAAGCTTTCTTT.

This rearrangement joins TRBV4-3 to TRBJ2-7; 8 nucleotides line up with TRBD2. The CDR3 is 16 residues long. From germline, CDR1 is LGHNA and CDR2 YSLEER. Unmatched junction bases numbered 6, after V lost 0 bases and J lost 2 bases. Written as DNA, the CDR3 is TGCGCCAGCAGCCAAGAAATCAGCGGGGGCCCCTACGAGCAGTACTTC. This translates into CASSQEISGGPYEQYF.

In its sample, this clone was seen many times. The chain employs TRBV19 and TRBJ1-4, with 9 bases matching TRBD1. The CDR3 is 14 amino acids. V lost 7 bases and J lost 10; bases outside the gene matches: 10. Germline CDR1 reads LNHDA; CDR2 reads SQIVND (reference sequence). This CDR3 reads CASTTTGGRGKLFF. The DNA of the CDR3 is TGTGCCAGTACTACAACAGGGGGCCGCGGAAAACTGTTTTTT.

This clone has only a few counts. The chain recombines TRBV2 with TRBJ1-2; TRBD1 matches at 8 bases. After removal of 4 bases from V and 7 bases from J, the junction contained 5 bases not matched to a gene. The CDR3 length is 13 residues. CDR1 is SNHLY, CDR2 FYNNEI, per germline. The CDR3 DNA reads TGTGCCAGCAGTGTAGAACAGGGGGGTGGCTACACCTTC. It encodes CASSVEQGGGYTF.

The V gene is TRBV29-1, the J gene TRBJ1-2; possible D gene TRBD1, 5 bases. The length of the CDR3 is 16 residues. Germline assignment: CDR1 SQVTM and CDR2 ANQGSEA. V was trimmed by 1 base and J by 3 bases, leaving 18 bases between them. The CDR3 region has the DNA TGCAGCGTTGAAGGCACAATGACAGCGGGATACTATGGCTACACCTTC. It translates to CSVEGTMTAGYYGYTF.

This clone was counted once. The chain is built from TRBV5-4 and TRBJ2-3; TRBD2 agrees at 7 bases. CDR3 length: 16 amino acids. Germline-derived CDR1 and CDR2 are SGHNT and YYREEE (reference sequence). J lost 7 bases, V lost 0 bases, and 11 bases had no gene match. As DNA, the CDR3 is TGTGCCAGCAGCTTGGTCGGCAGGGTCAGCGGGAATACGCAGTATTTT. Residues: CASSLVGRVSGNTQYF.